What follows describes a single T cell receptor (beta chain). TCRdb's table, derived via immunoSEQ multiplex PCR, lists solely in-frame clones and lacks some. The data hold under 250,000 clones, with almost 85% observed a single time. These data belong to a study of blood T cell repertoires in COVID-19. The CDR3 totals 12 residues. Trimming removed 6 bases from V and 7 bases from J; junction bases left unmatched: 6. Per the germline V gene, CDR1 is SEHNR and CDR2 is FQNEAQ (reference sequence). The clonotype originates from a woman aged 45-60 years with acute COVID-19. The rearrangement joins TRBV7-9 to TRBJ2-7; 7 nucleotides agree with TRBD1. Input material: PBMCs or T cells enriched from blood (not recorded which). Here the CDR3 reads CASRRDSIEQYF. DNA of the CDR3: TGTGCCAGCAGGAGGGACAGCATTGAGCAGTACTTC.